This TCR beta chain was observed in a study of chemoradiotherapy in HPV16-positive cancers. The CDR3 runs to 15 residues. Germline V gives CDR1 MNHNS, CDR2 SASEGT. V was clipped by 2 bases and J by 6 bases, with 16 bases between them. Measured with immunoSEQ multiplex PCR; TCRdb has only the in-frame clones, and not every one. This sample has about 20,000 clones, with 80% to 95% found just once. The sample in question was blood, obtained from a patient who underwent chemoradiotherapy. The genes are TRBV6-1 and TRBJ1-1; D not certain. The sequence came from a human donor with HPV-associated anogenital cancer. The CDR3 DNA sequence: TGTGCCAGCAGTGAAAGGTCCCATAGCGCGCCTGAAGCTTTCTTT. It is translated as CASSERSHSAPEAFF.